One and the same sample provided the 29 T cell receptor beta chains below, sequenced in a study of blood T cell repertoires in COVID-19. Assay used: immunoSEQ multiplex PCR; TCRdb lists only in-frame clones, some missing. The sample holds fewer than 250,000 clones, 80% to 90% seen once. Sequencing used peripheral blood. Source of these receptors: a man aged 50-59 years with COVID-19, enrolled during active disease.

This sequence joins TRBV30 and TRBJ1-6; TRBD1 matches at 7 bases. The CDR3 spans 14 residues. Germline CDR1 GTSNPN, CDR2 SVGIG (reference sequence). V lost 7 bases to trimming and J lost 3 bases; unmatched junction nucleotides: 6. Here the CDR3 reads CAFDRELYNSPLHF. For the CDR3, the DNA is TGTGCCTTCGACAGGGAACTCTATAATTCACCCCTCCACTTT. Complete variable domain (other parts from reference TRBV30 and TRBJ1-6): SQTIHQWPATLVQPVGSPLSLECTVEGTSNPNLYWYRQAAGRGLQLLFYSVGIGQISSEVPQNLSASRPQDRQFILSSKKLLLSDSGFYLCAFDRELYNSPLHFGNGTRLTVT.

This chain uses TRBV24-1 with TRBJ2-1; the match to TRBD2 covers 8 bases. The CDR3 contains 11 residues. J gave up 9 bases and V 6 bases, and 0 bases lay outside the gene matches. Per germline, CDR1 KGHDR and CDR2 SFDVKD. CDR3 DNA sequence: TGTGCCACCAGTCTAGCGGGTGAGCAGTTCTTC. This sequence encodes CATSLAGEQFF.

As DNA, the CDR3 is TGTGCCAGTAGTAACCGGGACTACCTAACCAAAAACATTCAGTACTTC. This encodes CASSNRDYLTKNIQYF. This chain uses TRBV19 with TRBJ2-4; TRBD2 agrees at 7 bases. V lost 4 bases and J lost 2; bases outside the gene matches: 8. Germline-derived CDR1 and CDR2 are LNHDA and SQIVND (reference sequence). The CDR3 contains 16 residues.

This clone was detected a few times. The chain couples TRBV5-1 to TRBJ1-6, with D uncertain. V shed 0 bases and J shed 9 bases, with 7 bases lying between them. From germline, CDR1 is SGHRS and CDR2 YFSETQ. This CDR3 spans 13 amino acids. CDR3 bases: TGCGCCAGCAGCTTGGCAGGTACTTCACCCCTCCACTTT. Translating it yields CASSLAGTSPLHF.

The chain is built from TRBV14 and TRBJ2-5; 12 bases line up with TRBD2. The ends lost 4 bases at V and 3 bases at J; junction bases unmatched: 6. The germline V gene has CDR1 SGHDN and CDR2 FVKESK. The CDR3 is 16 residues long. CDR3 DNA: TGTGCCAGCAGCCGAACGGGACTAGCGGGCAAAGAGACCCAGTACTTC. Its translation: CASSRTGLAGKETQYF.

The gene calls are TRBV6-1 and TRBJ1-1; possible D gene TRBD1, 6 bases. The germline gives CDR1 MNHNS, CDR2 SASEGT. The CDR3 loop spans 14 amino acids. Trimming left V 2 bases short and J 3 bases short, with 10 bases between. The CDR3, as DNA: TGTGCCAGCAGTGAACTGGGGGCGGACACTGAAGCTTTCTTT. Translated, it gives CASSELGADTEAFF.

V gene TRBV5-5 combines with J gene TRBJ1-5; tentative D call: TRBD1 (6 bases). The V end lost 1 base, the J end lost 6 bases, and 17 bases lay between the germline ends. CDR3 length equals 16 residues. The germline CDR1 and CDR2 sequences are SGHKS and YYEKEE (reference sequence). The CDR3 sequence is CASSLFDLGRGQPQHF. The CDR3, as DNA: TGTGCCAGCAGCTTGTTTGATTTAGGCAGGGGTCAGCCCCAGCATTTT.

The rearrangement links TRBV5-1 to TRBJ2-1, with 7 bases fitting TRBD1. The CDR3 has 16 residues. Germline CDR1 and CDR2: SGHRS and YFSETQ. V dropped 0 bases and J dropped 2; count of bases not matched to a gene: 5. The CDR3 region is CASSLAGDSPYNEQFF. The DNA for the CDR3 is TGCGCCAGCAGCTTGGCCGGGGACAGCCCCTACAATGAGCAGTTCTTC. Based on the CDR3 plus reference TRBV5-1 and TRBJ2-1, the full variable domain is KAGVTQTPRYLIKTRGQQVTLSCSPISGHRSVSWYQQTPGQGLQFLFEYFSETQRNKGNFPGRFSGRQFSNSRSEMNVSTLELGDSALYLCASSLAGDSPYNEQFFGPGTRLTVL.

The CDR3 spells CASSRGTSGYTGELFF. The CDR3 DNA reads as TGCGCCAGCAGCCGCGGGACTAGCGGATACACCGGGGAGCTGTTTTTT. The chain joins TRBV5-1 to TRBJ2-2; 11 bases agree with TRBD2. With V trimmed by 4 bases and J by 3 bases, 5 bases remained unmatched. The CDR3 totals 16 residues. Germline V gives CDR1 SGHRS, CDR2 YFSETQ.

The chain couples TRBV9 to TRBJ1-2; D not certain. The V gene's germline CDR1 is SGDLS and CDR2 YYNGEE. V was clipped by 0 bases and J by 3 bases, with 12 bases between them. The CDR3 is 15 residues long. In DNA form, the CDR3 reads TGTGCCAGCAGCGTAGTATCGGGAGGGTACTATGGCTACACCTTC. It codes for CASSVVSGGYYGYTF.

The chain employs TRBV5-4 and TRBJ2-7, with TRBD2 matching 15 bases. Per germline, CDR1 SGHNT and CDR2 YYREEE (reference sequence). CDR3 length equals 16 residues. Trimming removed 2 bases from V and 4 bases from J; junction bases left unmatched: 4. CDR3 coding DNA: TGTGCCAGCAGCTTTGGGACTAGCGGGGGGACGTACGAGCAGTACTTC. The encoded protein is CASSFGTSGGTYEQYF.

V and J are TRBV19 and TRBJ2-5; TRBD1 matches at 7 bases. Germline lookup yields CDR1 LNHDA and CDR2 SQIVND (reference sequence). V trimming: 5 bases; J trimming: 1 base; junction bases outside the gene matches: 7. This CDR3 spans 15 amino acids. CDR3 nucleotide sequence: TGTGCCAGTAGTTTGGGACAGCTTCGCCAAGAGACCCAGTACTTC. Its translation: CASSLGQLRQETQYF. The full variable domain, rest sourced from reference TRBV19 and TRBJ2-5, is DGGITQSPKYLFRKEGQNVTLSCEQNLNHDAMYWYRQDPGQGLRLIYYSQIVNDFQKGDIAEGYSVSREKKESFPLTVTSAQKNPTAFYLCASSLGQLRQETQYFGPGTRLLVL.

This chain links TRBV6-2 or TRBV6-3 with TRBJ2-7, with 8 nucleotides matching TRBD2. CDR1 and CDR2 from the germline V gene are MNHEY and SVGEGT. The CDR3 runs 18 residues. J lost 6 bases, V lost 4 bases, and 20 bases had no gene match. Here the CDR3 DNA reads TGTGCCAGCAGTTTTGTGGGTCGGCGCGGGAGGTCCTTATCCGAGCAGTACTTC. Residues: CASSFVGRRGRSLSEQYF.

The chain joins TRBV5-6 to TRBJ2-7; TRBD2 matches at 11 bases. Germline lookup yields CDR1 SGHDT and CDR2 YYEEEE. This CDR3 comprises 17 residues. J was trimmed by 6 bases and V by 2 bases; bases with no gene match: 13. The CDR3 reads CASSFPPITSGSSEQYF. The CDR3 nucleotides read TGTGCCAGCAGCTTCCCGCCAATAACTAGCGGGAGCTCCGAGCAGTACTTC.

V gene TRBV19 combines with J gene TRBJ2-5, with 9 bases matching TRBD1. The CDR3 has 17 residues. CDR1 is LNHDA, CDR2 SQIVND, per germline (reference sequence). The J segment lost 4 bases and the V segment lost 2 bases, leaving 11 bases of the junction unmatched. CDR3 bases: TGTGCCAGTAGTATAAGGGCCCGGGACAGGGTCCCAGAGACCCAGTACTTC. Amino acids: CASSIRARDRVPETQYF.

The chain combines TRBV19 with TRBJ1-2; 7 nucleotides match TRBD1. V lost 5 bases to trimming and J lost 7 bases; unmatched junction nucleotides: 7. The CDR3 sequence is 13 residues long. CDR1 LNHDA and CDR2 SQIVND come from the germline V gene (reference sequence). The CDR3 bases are TGTGCCAGTAGTGGACAGGCGCGAGGTGGCTACACCTTC. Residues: CASSGQARGGYTF.

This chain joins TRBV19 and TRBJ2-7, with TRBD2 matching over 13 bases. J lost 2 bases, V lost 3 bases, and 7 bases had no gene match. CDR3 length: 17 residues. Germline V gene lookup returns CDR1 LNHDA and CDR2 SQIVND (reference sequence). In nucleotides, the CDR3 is TGTGCCAGTAGTATTAGACTAGCGGGAGGATCCACCTACGAGCAGTACTTC. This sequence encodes CASSIRLAGGSTYEQYF.

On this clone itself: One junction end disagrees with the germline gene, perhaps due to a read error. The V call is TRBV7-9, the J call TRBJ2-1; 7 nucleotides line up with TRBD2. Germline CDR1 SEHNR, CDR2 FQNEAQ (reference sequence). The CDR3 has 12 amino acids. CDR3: CASSLGPSGFLF. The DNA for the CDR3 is TGTGCCAGCAGCTTAGGTCCTAGCGGCTTCCTCTTC.

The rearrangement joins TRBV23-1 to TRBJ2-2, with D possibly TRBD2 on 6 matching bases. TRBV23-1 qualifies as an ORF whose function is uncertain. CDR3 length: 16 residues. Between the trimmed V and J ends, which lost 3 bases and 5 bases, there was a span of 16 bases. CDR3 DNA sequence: TGCGCCAGCAGTCATCATATGGAGGGTCGGACCGGGGAGCTGTTTTTT. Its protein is CASSHHMEGRTGELFF.

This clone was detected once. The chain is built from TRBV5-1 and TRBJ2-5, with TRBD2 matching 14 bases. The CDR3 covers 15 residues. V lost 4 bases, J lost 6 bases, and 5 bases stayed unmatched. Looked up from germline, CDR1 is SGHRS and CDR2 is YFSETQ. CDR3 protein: CASSPGTSGSQTQYF. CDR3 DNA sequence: TGCGCCAGCAGCCCCGGGACTAGCGGGAGTCAGACCCAGTACTTC.

The CDR3 nucleotides read TGTGCCAGCAGCTCAGCGGGACAGGGGGACACTGAAGCTTTCTTT. This encodes CASSSAGQGDTEAFF. The chain couples TRBV7-6 to TRBJ1-1; 11 bases are shared with TRBD1. Losses at the gene ends were 4 bases for V and 3 bases for J; bases not matched to a gene: 4. The CDR3 is 15 amino acids. In germline, CDR1 is SGHVS, CDR2 FNYEAQ.

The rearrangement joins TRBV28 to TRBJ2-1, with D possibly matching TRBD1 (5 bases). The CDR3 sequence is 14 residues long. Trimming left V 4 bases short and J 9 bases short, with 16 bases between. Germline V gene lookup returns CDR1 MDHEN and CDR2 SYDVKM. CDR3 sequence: CASSSTVLGREQFF. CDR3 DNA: TGTGCCAGCAGTTCGACAGTGCTAGGTCGTGAGCAGTTCTTC.

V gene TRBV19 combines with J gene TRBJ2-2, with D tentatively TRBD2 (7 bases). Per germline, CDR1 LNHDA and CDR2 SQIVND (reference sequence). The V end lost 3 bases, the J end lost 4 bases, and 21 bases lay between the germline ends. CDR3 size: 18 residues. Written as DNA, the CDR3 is TGTGCCAGTAGTATGGATGGGCTGGGGGGGGCGACCACCGGGGAGCTGTTTTTT. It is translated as CASSMDGLGGATTGELFF.

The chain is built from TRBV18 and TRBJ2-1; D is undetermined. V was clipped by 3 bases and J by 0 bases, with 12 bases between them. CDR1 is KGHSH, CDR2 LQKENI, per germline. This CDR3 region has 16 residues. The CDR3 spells CASSPRTASSYNEQFF. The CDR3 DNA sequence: TGTGCCAGCTCACCCCGTACAGCCAGCTCCTACAATGAGCAGTTCTTC.

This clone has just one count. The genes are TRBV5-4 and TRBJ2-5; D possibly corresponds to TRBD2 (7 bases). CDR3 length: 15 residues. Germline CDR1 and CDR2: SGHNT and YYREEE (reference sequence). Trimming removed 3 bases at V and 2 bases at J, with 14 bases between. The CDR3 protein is CASSSRGPGQETQYF. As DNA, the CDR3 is TGTGCCAGCAGCTCGCGGGGGCCAGGTCAAGAGACCCAGTACTTC.

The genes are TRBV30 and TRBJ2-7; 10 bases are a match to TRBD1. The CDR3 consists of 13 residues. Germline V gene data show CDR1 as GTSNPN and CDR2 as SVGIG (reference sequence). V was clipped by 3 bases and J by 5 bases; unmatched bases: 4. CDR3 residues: CAWSVGQGDEQYF. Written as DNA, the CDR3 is TGTGCCTGGAGCGTTGGACAGGGGGACGAGCAGTACTTC.

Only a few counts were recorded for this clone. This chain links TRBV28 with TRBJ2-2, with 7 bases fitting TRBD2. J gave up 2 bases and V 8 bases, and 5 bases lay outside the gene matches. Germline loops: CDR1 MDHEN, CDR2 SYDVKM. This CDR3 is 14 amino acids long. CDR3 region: CASGGGANTGELFF. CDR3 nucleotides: TGTGCCAGCGGGGGAGGGGCAAACACCGGGGAGCTGTTTTTT.

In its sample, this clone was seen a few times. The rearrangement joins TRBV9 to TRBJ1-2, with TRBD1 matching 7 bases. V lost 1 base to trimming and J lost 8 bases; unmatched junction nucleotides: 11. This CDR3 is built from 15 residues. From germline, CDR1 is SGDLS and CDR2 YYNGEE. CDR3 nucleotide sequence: TGTGCCAGCAGCGTAACAGTACAGGGGTTGAACGGCTACACCTTC. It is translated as CASSVTVQGLNGYTF.

The CDR3 protein is CASSFTSGRADEQFF. CDR3 nucleotide sequence: TGTGCCAGCAGCTTTACTAGCGGGAGGGCCGATGAGCAGTTCTTC. The chain has TRBV14 and TRBJ2-1; TRBD2 matches 13 bases. J was trimmed by 8 bases and V by 5 bases; bases with no gene match: 6. Germline V CDR1 and CDR2: SGHDN, FVKESK. The CDR3 length is 15 residues.